This TCR beta chain originates from a study of T cell responses to AZD1222 COVID-19 vaccine. As for the study in general: Second-dose schedules of about 4 or about 12 weeks were combined. Study-level results: The study reported that nearly half of spike-specific TCRs target unmutated variant regions. In all cases, repertoires were sampled only after the peak T cell response. Spike-specific TCR breadth and depth both grew after two AZD1222 doses.

Clones were read by immunoSEQ multiplex PCR, and TCRdb kept only the in-frame ones, dropping some. The sample carries 120,000 or so clones, 90% recorded once. About this clone: Antigen: not known.

There are 15 residues in the CDR3. Germline assignment: CDR1 LGHDT and CDR2 YNNKEL (reference sequence). V dropped 5 bases and J dropped 0 bases, with 14 bases sitting between them. This material consisted of peripheral blood, taken on day 0 of AZD1222 vaccination. The clonotype originates from an adult in good health. The chain employs TRBV3-1 (or the pseudogene TRBV3-2) and TRBJ2-7; a weak D match, TRBD2 (5 bases). CDR3 residues: CASSLNPGSSYEQYF. Written as DNA, the CDR3 is TGTGCCAGCAGCTTAAATCCGGGATCCTCCTACGAGCAGTACTTC.